Sequencing of this T cell receptor (beta chain) was carried out in a study of blood T cell repertoires in COVID-19. Only in-frame clones appear in the TCRdb table, and some are missing; sequencing was by immunoSEQ multiplex PCR. The sample holds approximately 160,000 clones, approximately 80% seen once. The sequence came from a human donor in a cohort sampled during active COVID-19. The sequencing sample was made of peripheral blood.

The CDR3, as DNA: TGCGCCAGCAGCAGCGGCCCCTCGGAGACCCAGTACTTC. Protein sequence: CASSSGPSETQYF. The chain joins TRBV5-1 to TRBJ2-5; D perhaps matches TRBD2 (5 bases). Trimming pared 4 bases from V and 5 bases from J, leaving 12 bases between. The CDR3 spans 13 residues. Germline CDR1 and CDR2: SGHRS and YFSETQ.